A selection of T cell receptor beta chains follows, all from one sample in a study of blood T cell repertoires in COVID-19. This table comes from immunoSEQ multiplex PCR, and its TCRdb copy is limited to in-frame clones, with some not included. The table lists hundreds of thousands of clones, roughly 84% of them singletons. The sample was PBMCs or T cells enriched from blood (not recorded which). These receptors were collected from a woman in her thirties or forties who had recovered from COVID-19. CDR3s include the opening cysteine and the closing phenylalanine or tryptophan. The order of the fields is V gene, J gene, D gene, clone size, CDR3 protein, CDR3 DNA. D genes are given only for firm matches. Size tells how often a clone was seen (once, few, many) or the class of an expanded clone, and some rows leave it out.

TRBV6-1	TRBJ1-5	-	-	CASSEYRDQPQHF	TGTGCCAGCAGTGAGTACAGGGATCAGCCCCAGCATTTT
TRBV11-2	TRBJ2-1	TRBD2	-	CASSLVRTSSGNEQFF	TGTGCCAGCAGCTTAGTTCGGACTAGTTCCGGCAATGAGCAGTTCTTC
TRBV4-1	TRBJ2-1	TRBD2	-	CASSHGLAEQFF	TGCGCCAGCAGCCATGGACTAGCCGAGCAGTTCTTC
TRBV2	TRBJ2-2	TRBD2	-	CASMVVAGTGELFF	TGTGCCAGCATGGTGGTAGCGGGGACCGGGGAGCTGTTTTTT
TRBV5-6	TRBJ2-3	-	-	CASSLAGRSTDTQYF	TGTGCCAGCAGCTTGGCAGGTCGGAGCACAGATACGCAGTATTTT
TRBV27	TRBJ2-2	-	-	CASSLGYSGNTGELFF	TGTGCCAGCAGTTTAGGGTATAGCGGGAACACCGGGGAGCTGTTTTTT
TRBV24-1	TRBJ2-5	TRBD2	-	CATSRGRETQYF	TGTGCCACTTCCCGCGGGAGGGAGACCCAGTACTTC
TRBV7-2	TRBJ2-1	TRBD1	-	CASSIPRDRGYNEQFF	TGTGCCAGCAGCATCCCCCGGGACAGGGGTTACAATGAGCAGTTCTTC
TRBV7-2	TRBJ1-5	TRBD1	-	CASSLDRGNQPQHF	TGTGCCAGCAGCCTGGACAGGGGGAATCAGCCCCAGCATTTT
TRBV13	TRBJ2-1	-	-	CASSRSLRGSNEQFF	TGTGCCAGCAGCCGCAGTCTGAGAGGAAGCAATGAGCAGTTCTTC
TRBV19	TRBJ2-1	TRBD2	-	CASSIDGLAYNEQFF	TGTGCCAGTAGTATAGATGGACTAGCCTACAATGAGCAGTTCTTC
TRBV9	TRBJ2-1	-	-	CASSPRGETYNEQFF	TGTGCCAGCAGCCCTCGTGGAGAGACCTACAATGAGCAGTTCTTC
TRBV2	TRBJ2-5	-	-	CASSVGGGLGETQYF	TGTGCCAGCAGTGTTGGCGGAGGGCTCGGGGAGACCCAGTACTTC
TRBV5-1	TRBJ2-3	-	-	CASSWDLNTDTQYF	TGCGCCAGCAGCTGGGACTTGAACACAGATACGCAGTATTTT
TRBV4-2	TRBJ2-3	-	-	CASSPQFSSTDTQYF	TGTGCCAGCAGCCCACAATTTTCTAGCACAGATACGCAGTATTTT
TRBV7-7	TRBJ2-5	TRBD2	-	CASRPTAGGVETQYF	TGTGCCAGCAGGCCCACAGCGGGAGGAGTGGAGACCCAGTACTTC
TRBV4-1	TRBJ2-3	-	-	CASSLRLGTDTQYF	TGCGCCAGCAGCCTGCGATTGGGCACAGATACGCAGTATTTT
TRBV5-1	TRBJ2-3	-	-	CASSSSSSSTDTQYF	TGCGCCAGCAGCTCGTCTAGTTCTAGCACAGATACGCAGTATTTT
TRBV9	TRBJ2-3	TRBD1	-	CASSVGQGGTDTQYF	TGTGCCAGCAGCGTCGGACAGGGGGGGACAGATACGCAGTATTTT
TRBV19	TRBJ1-4	TRBD1	-	CASSTGTAYNEKLFF	TGTGCCAGTAGTACTGGGACAGCTTACAATGAAAAACTGTTTTTT
TRBV3-1/TRBV3-2	TRBJ1-2	-	many	CASSQGGSAALYGYTF	TGTGCCAGCAGCCAAGGAGGTTCGGCAGCCCTCTATGGCTACACCTTC
TRBV18	TRBJ1-2	TRBD1	-	CASSLGQELNYGYTF	TGTGCCAGCTCACTCGGACAGGAGCTTAACTATGGCTACACCTTC
TRBV18	TRBJ2-2	TRBD2	-	CASSPGTSGTGELFF	TGTGCCAGCTCACCAGGGACTAGCGGAACCGGGGAGCTGTTTTTT
TRBV7-9	TRBJ1-3	-	-	CASSLGFADIDTIYF	TGTGCCAGCAGCTTAGGGTTCGCAGACATTGACACCATATATTTT
TRBV7-8	TRBJ2-5	-	-	CASSLALLGEETQYF	TGTGCCAGCAGCTTAGCCCTACTCGGGGAAGAGACCCAGTACTTC
TRBV27	TRBJ2-3	-	-	CASSSRETDTQYF	TGTGCCAGCAGTTCCCGGGAAACAGATACGCAGTATTTT
TRBV6-5	TRBJ2-5	-	-	CASSRGGETQYF	TGTGCCAGTAGTCGGGGAGGAGAGACCCAGTACTTC
TRBV11-2	TRBJ2-2	TRBD1	-	CASSTRGQSTTGELFF	TGTGCCAGCAGCACCCGGGGACAGAGTACTACAGGGGAGCTGTTTTTT
TRBV21-1	TRBJ1-2	-	few	CASSKTPQGAYGYTF	TGTGCCAGCAGCAAAACCCCACAGGGGGCCTATGGCTACACCTTC
TRBV7-3	TRBJ2-1	-	-	CASSFGGTTYNEQFF	TGTGCCAGCAGCTTTGGCGGGACGACCTACAATGAGCAGTTCTTC
TRBV7-2	TRBJ2-3	TRBD1	few	CASSSGQATDTQYF	TGTGCCAGCAGCTCCGGACAGGCAACAGATACGCAGTATTTT
TRBV7-9	TRBJ2-2	-	once	CASSLDRGTGELFF	TGTGCCAGCAGCTTAGATCGGGGCACCGGGGAGCTGTTTTTT
TRBV3-1/TRBV3-2	TRBJ2-6	TRBD1	-	CASSQDPRTGSSGANVLTF	TGTGCCAGCAGCCAAGATCCTCGGACAGGGAGCTCTGGGGCCAACGTCCTGACTTTC
TRBV11-3	TRBJ2-7	-	-	CASSFRDTEQYF	TGTGCCAGCAGCTTCCGGGACACCGAGCAGTACTTC
TRBV30	TRBJ1-1	-	few	CAWSRRGTEAFF	TGTGCCTGGAGTCGCAGGGGCACTGAAGCTTTCTTT
TRBV7-9	TRBJ2-3	-	-	CASSLRLSNTDTQYF	TGTGCCAGCAGCTTAAGGCTTAGCAACACAGATACGCAGTATTTT
TRBV7-2	TRBJ1-2	-	-	CASSPGTPYGYTF	TGTGCCAGCAGCCCCGGGACACCCTATGGCTACACCTTC
TRBV9	TRBJ2-7	-	once	CASSVGERVWEQYF	TGTGCCAGCAGCGTAGGAGAGAGGGTTTGGGAGCAGTACTTC
TRBV11-2	TRBJ2-3	-	-	CASSLMSDTQYF	TGTGCCAGCAGCCTTATGTCAGATACGCAGTATTTT
TRBV30	TRBJ2-2	-	-	CAWSPWSRAGELFF	TGTGCCTGGAGTCCCTGGTCCAGGGCCGGGGAGCTGTTTTTT
TRBV10-3	TRBJ2-4	TRBD1	-	CAIRPGTVNIQYF	TGTGCCATCAGACCCGGGACAGTGAACATTCAGTACTTC
TRBV7-2	TRBJ1-1	-	-	CASSLGALPTEAFF	TGTGCCAGCAGCTTAGGGGCCCTGCCCACTGAAGCTTTCTTT
TRBV11-3	TRBJ2-6	TRBD2	-	CASSLRREGSGANVLTF	TGTGCCAGCAGTCTCAGGCGGGAGGGCTCTGGGGCCAACGTCCTGACTTTC